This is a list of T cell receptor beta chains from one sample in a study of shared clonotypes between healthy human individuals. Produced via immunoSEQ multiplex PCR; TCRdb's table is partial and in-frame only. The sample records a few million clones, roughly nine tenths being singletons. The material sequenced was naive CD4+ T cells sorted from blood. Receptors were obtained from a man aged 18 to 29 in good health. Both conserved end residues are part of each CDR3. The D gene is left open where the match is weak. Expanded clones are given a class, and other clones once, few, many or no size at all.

TGTGCCAGCAGTTCCCGCGCAGGGGGCCTCGAGGGCGTCGAAAAACTGTTTTTT CASSSRAGGLEGVEKLFF TRBJ1-4 TRBD1 TRBV27 once
TGTGCCAGCAGCTTGCGACAGGGCAGTGAAGCTTTCTTT CASSLRQGSEAFF TRBJ1-1 TRBD1 TRBV7-9 .
TGTGCCAGCAGTGAAGGTGGATTATGGTCCCAGCATTTT CASSEGGLWSQHF TRBJ1-5 . TRBV6-1 once
TGTGCCATCACTGGTTCTCTAGCGGGAACTATTTCCTACAATGAGCAGTTCTTC CAITGSLAGTISYNEQFF TRBJ2-1 TRBD2 TRBV10-3 .
TGTGCCAGCAGTGCTGTCCAAGAGACCCAGTACTTC CASSAVQETQYF TRBJ2-5 . TRBV2 .
TGTGCCAGCGTGTGGGTTCAACAAGAGACCCAGTACTTC CASVWVQQETQYF TRBJ2-5 . TRBV2 .
TGTGCCAGCAGTGAATTCTCGGGCAGAAATAATGAAAAACTGTTTTTT CASSEFSGRNNEKLFF TRBJ1-4 . TRBV25-1 .
TGCAGCGTTGAAAGGGGGGTGCCAGATACGCAGTATTTT CSVERGVPDTQYF TRBJ2-3 . TRBV29-1 .
TGTGCCTGGTCACTCGGGCTTAGCACAGATACGCAGTATTTT CAWSLGLSTDTQYF TRBJ2-3 . TRBV30 .
TGTGCCATCAGTGAGAATAGCGGGAAAGGGAGTGAGCAGTTCTTC CAISENSGKGSEQFF TRBJ2-1 TRBD2 TRBV10-3 once
TGTGCCAGCAGCCTTGGGACAGGGGCCTCTGGAAACACCATATATTTT CASSLGTGASGNTIYF TRBJ1-3 TRBD1 TRBV7-3 .
TGTGCCAGCAGTTTAGTGGCAGGAGAGCAGTACTTC CASSLVAGEQYF TRBJ2-7 . TRBV27 .
TGTGCCAGTAGGAGAAATACAGGGACCGGGGAGCTGTTTTTT CASRRNTGTGELFF TRBJ2-2 . TRBV19 .
TGTGCCAGCAGCTTACGAAGGCAGGGGAAATCCTACGAGCAGTACTTC CASSLRRQGKSYEQYF TRBJ2-7 . TRBV7-8 .
TGTGCCAGCAGTTACTTTGCGACAGGGCCAGATACGCAGTATTTT CASSYFATGPDTQYF TRBJ2-3 TRBD1 TRBV6-5 .
TGTGCCAGCACCAATACGGGACAGTGGGTCACCCACTTT CASTNTGQWVTHF TRBJ1-6 TRBD1 TRBV28 .
TGTGCCAGCAGTGATGAGGGTTGGAACACTGAAGCTTTCTTT CASSDEGWNTEAFF TRBJ1-1 . TRBV2 .
TGCGCCAGCAGCCCCTCCGGGACAGTAGTGAATGAGCAGTTCTTC CASSPSGTVVNEQFF TRBJ2-1 TRBD1 TRBV4-1 .
TGTGCCAGTAGTATAGTAGGGACAGGGGGTAACAATGAGCAGTTCTTC CASSIVGTGGNNEQFF TRBJ2-1 TRBD1 TRBV19 .
TGCGCCAGCAGCCCCGGTCCCGAATCTTCCCAGCCCCAGCATTTT CASSPGPESSQPQHF TRBJ1-5 . TRBV5-1 .
TGTGCCACCAGCAGGGAGGTCCTCTCTGGAAACACCATATATTTT CATSREVLSGNTIYF TRBJ1-3 . TRBV15 .
TGCGCCAGCAGCCCTCTGGGGAGGGTGACGGGCTACACCTTC CASSPLGRVTGYTF TRBJ1-2 . TRBV4-1 .
TGCGCCAGCAGCCAAGCGATGGGACAGGCTGAAAAACTGTTTTTT CASSQAMGQAEKLFF TRBJ1-4 TRBD1 TRBV4-1 .
TGTGCCAGCTCAAAGGGGACCGGGAACACTGAAGCTTTCTTT CASSKGTGNTEAFF TRBJ1-1 . TRBV18 once
TGTGCCAGCAGTCAGGGACAGGGAAACACTGAAGCTTTCTTT CASSQGQGNTEAFF TRBJ1-1 TRBD1 TRBV6-5 .
TGTGCCAGCAGCTTAAGTAGCGGGGGACGCACAGATACGCAGTATTTT CASSLSSGGRTDTQYF TRBJ2-3 TRBD2 TRBV11-1 .
TGTGCCTGGCGTTATAACTCTGGAAACACCATATATTTT CAWRYNSGNTIYF TRBJ1-3 . TRBV30 .
TGTGCCAGCAGCTTGTTTTCCGGGAGTGGAGAGACCCAGTACTTC CASSLFSGSGETQYF TRBJ2-5 . TRBV5-4 .
TGTGCCAGCAGCAAACAACCGGGCCAAGCTGGGGCAGATACGCAGTATTTT CASSKQPGQAGADTQYF TRBJ2-3 . TRBV7-9 .
TGTGCCAGCAGCTTGGACCCCACAGATACGCAGTATTTT CASSLDPTDTQYF TRBJ2-3 . TRBV5-6 .
TGTGCCAGCAGCTCCGACTACTTCGCTCCCTACGAGCAGTACTTC CASSSDYFAPYEQYF TRBJ2-7 . TRBV5-5 .
TGTGCCAGCAGTGGATGGGGTAGGGGGTGGAAAGATACGCAGTATTTT CASSGWGRGWKDTQYF TRBJ2-3 . TRBV25-1 .
TGTGCCAGCAGCTTAGAGAGGGTATCCTACGAGCAGTACTTC CASSLERVSYEQYF TRBJ2-7 . TRBV11-2 .
TGCGCCAGCAGCCCGCCGGGACACCAAGAGACCCAGTACTTC CASSPPGHQETQYF TRBJ2-5 . TRBV5-1 .
TGTGCCAGCAGCTTAACGGGGCGTTCACCCCTCCACTTT CASSLTGRSPLHF TRBJ1-6 . TRBV7-2 once
TGTGCCAGCAGTCGGACAGGGGTTGGCGAGCAGTACTTC CASSRTGVGEQYF TRBJ2-7 TRBD1 TRBV6-5 .
TGTGCCAGCACCCCAGCGGGAGGGCCCGGCGGAGAGCAGTACTTC CASTPAGGPGGEQYF TRBJ2-7 TRBD2 TRBV5-4 .
TGTGCCAGCATCTTACAGCGCTATGGCTACACCTTC CASILQRYGYTF TRBJ1-2 . TRBV2 .
TGTGCCAGCAGCTTGGTACGGGGGCGACCCACCGGGGAGCTGTTTTTT CASSLVRGRPTGELFF TRBJ2-2 . TRBV5-5 .
TGCAGCGCTCCGGGACAGCTGAACACTGAAGCTTTCTTT CSAPGQLNTEAFF TRBJ1-1 TRBD1 TRBV29-1 .
TGTGCCAGCAGCTACCTTTCCTACGAGCAGTACTTC CASSYLSYEQYF TRBJ2-7 . TRBV13 .
TGTGCCATCAGTGGCAACAGGGCCACAGATACGCAGTATTTT CAISGNRATDTQYF TRBJ2-3 . TRBV10-3 .
TGTGCCTCCGGGACGGAGTCTAATTCACCCCTCCACTTT CASGTESNSPLHF TRBJ1-6 . TRBV30 few
TGTGCCAGCAGCTTACAGACTAATTCACCCCTCCACTTT CASSLQTNSPLHF TRBJ1-6 . TRBV7-9 .
TGTGCCAGTAGTATTTGGCTAGCGGGGGGGATCAATGAGCAGTTCTTC CASSIWLAGGINEQFF TRBJ2-1 TRBD2 TRBV19 .
TGTGCCAGCTCAGATGGAGGGAGGAACACTGAAGCTTTCTTT CASSDGGRNTEAFF TRBJ1-1 . TRBV18 .
TGTGCCAGCAGTGACCAGGACAGCACAGATACGCAGTATTTT CASSDQDSTDTQYF TRBJ2-3 . TRBV6-1 .
TGTGCCAGCAGCCTCGGACAGGGGAGACAAGAGACCCAGTACTTC CASSLGQGRQETQYF TRBJ2-5 TRBD1 TRBV7-2 once
TGTGCCAGCAGTGCGCGGGGTAGAAGCAATCAGCCCCAGCATTTT CASSARGRSNQPQHF TRBJ1-5 . TRBV2 .
TGTGCCAGCAGTGCACAGGGCAGCGCGGAGACCCAGTACTTC CASSAQGSAETQYF TRBJ2-5 . TRBV28 .
TGTGCCAGTAGTATGGGGTCCGGTACTCCTACAAGGACTGGTGAGCAGTTCTTC CASSMGSGTPTRTGEQFF TRBJ2-1 . TRBV19 .